This paragraph covers one T cell receptor (beta chain) sequence. The sample is drawn from a study of shared clonotypes between healthy human individuals. Healthy and HIV-negative, the adult donors had no recent acute infections or vaccinations. All donors were Caucasian adults living in Nashville, Tennessee. At deep level, the assay was performed. Source study methods: ImmunoSEQ output lacked quality scores and full-length reads, limiting matched filtering. Some clones are missing from TCRdb's copy, which holds only in-frame ones; the method was immunoSEQ multiplex PCR. The D gene and trimming were derived from the DNA, and the V and J assignments and clone size from that table. Here the sample spans some 490,000 clones, around 73% being singletons. The sample consisted of PBMCs. The receptor was isolated from a woman between 40 and 55 years old in good health. Some clones in this sample may be carry-over from other donors' samples.

CDR3 DNA sequence: TGCAGCGCTGGGACAGCCCAAGAGACCCAGTACTTC. It encodes CSAGTAQETQYF. The chain joins TRBV29-1 to TRBJ2-5, with 7 positions matching TRBD1. Germline CDR1 reads SQVTM; CDR2 reads ANQGSEA. Trimming removed 7 bases from V and 1 base from J; junction bases left unmatched: 3. CDR3 length: 12 residues.